One T cell receptor (beta chain) is described in this entry. Its antigen is undetermined. Using immunoSEQ multiplex PCR, the repertoire was profiled, and TCRdb retains in-frame clones only, with some absent. The table has just over 20,000 clones, about 83% seen once; the top ten hold roughly 21%. The entry originates in a study of OX40 agonist ivuxolimab in advanced cancers. Study overall: A male proportion of 82.7% was recorded, with mean age approximately 57 years and range about 20 to 79. Notes on the study in general: Among patients with partial responses at 0.1-3.0 mg/kg, clonal expansion was among the lowest. Fewer expanded clones were found on average in CD4+ than in CD8+ T cells. CD4+ and CD8+ blood T cells expanded clonally by week 6 at 0.1 to 3.0 mg/kg.

The source material was CD4+ or CD8+ T cells sorted from blood, sampled in a trial of the OX40 agonist ivuxolimab. The clonotype comes from an adult with an advanced solid tumor such as melanoma, head and neck, liver or kidney cancer.

CDR3 residues: CASSPRPATGGNTEAFF. For the CDR3, the DNA is TGTGCCAGCAGCCCAAGACCCGCGACAGGGGGGAACACTGAAGCTTTCTTT. V usage is TRBV7-9 and J usage is TRBJ1-1; 9 nucleotides align to TRBD1. From germline, CDR1 is SEHNR and CDR2 FQNEAQ (reference sequence). CDR3 length: 17 amino acids. V shed 5 bases and J 1 base; nucleotides not matched to a gene: 11.